Following are 15 T cell receptor beta chains from one sample sequenced in a study of response to subunit inactivated influenza vaccine. Using its own MiXCR run on the RT-PCR reads, TCRdb lists one record per CDR3 protein. The sample consists of 500,000 to 600,000 distinct CDR3 sequences, more than 15% of them appearing once. Sample: CD4+ T cells sorted from PBMCs, taken about 23 months after vaccination. The receptor set was obtained from a man aged 50 to 75 who received an inactivated influenza vaccine.

This clonotype has just a few counts. The chain carries TRBV12-3 or TRBV12-4 and TRBJ2-2; D could derive from TRBD1 or TRBD2 (5 bases each). V was cut by 5 bases and J by 6 bases, with 13 bases left in between. The CDR3 is made up of 14 amino acids. In DNA form, the CDR3 reads TGTGCCAGCAGTCTAAGACTGGGGGCCGGGGAGCTGTTTTTT. Translating it yields CASSLRLGAGELFF.

This clonotype showed up many times. J is TRBJ1-1 and V is TRBV20-1, with D hard to call. The length of the CDR3 is 14 residues. Looked up from germline, CDR1 is DFQATT and CDR2 is SNEGSKA (reference sequence). V was clipped by 0 bases and J by 7 bases, with 15 bases between them. CDR3 sequence reads: CSARDTGLVSEAFF. CDR3 bases: TGCAGTGCTAGAGATACCGGGTTGGTGAGTGAAGCTTTCTTT.

This sequence joins TRBV6-1 and TRBJ2-3, with 9 bases lining up with TRBD2. The germline gives CDR1 MNHNS, CDR2 SASEGT. The CDR3 is 15 amino acids. The trim removed 4 bases at V and 1 base at J, leaving 3 bases unmatched. The DNA of the CDR3 is TGTGCCAGCAGTGGTAGCGGGAGTGGCACAGATACGCAGTATTTT. This gives the protein CASSGSGSGTDTQYF.

This clonotype has only a few counts. The chain links TRBV19 to TRBJ2-4, with D perhaps matching TRBD1 or TRBD2 (5 bases each). CDR1 LNHDA and CDR2 SQIVND come from the germline V gene (reference sequence). The CDR3 is made up of 13 amino acids. Trimming removed 7 bases at V and 7 bases at J, with 14 bases between. CDR3: CASTGAWGNIQYF. CDR3 coding DNA: TGTGCCAGTACGGGTGCTTGGGGGAACATTCAGTACTTC.

The chain couples TRBV3-1 to TRBJ1-1; D may be TRBD1 (5 bases). V dropped 1 base and J dropped 4 bases, with 10 bases sitting between them. The CDR3 has 14 residues. Germline CDR1 reads LGHDT; CDR2 reads YNNKEL (reference sequence). The CDR3 nucleotides read TGTGCCAGCAGCCAAGTTGCAGGGTCCACTGAAGCTTTCTTT. It yields the protein CASSQVAGSTEAFF. Full variable domain (remainder filled in from reference TRBV3-1 and TRBJ1-1): DTAVSQTPKYLVTQMGNDKSIKCEQNLGHDTMYWYKQDSKKFLKIMFSYNNKELIINETVPNRFSPKSPDKAHLNLHINSLELGDSAVYFCASSQVAGSTEAFFGQGTRLTVV.

This clonotype was found a few times. V gene TRBV6-1 combines with J gene TRBJ2-3; D perhaps matches TRBD1 (5 bases). V was clipped by 7 bases and J by 5 bases, with 16 bases between them. The CDR3 runs 14 residues. Germline V lookup: CDR1 MNHNS, CDR2 SASEGT. This CDR3 is CASISHAQGDTQYF. The DNA of the CDR3 is TGTGCCAGCATCTCCCACGCCCAGGGAGATACGCAGTATTTT.

In its sample, this clonotype was seen a few times. The chain couples TRBV12-3 or TRBV12-4 to TRBJ2-7; the match to TRBD2 covers 15 bases. CDR3 length equals 18 residues. V shed 4 bases, J shed 0 bases, and the junction held 7 bases outside the gene matches. CDR3 coding DNA: TGTGCCAGCAGTTCTGGACTAGCGGGGGGGCCCTTCTCCTACGAGCAGTACTTC. Protein sequence: CASSSGLAGGPFSYEQYF.

The CDR3 is CAISDRGRDTEAFF. The CDR3 DNA sequence: TGTGCCATCAGTGACAGGGGTCGGGATACTGAAGCTTTCTTT. This chain joins TRBV10-3 and TRBJ1-1; possibly TRBD1 for D (6 bases). The V gene's germline CDR1 is ENHRY and CDR2 SYGVKD. The CDR3 sequence is 14 residues long. V was pared by 3 bases and J by 5 bases, with 13 bases between.

This chain links TRBV5-5 with TRBJ1-6; a weak D match, TRBD1 (6 bases). CDR3 length equals 15 residues. Trimming cost V 4 bases and J 10 bases, with 18 bases left between them. Germline V CDR1 and CDR2: SGHKS, YYEKEE (reference sequence). The CDR3 DNA reads TGTGCCAGCAGCGTTGGGGACACATTTTTATCACCCCTCCACTTT. It is translated as CASSVGDTFLSPLHF. Full variable domain (rest looked up from reference TRBV5-5 and TRBJ1-6): DAGVTQSPTHLIKTRGQQVTLRCSPISGHKSVSWYQQVLGQGPQFIFQYYEKEERGRGNFPDRFSARQFPNYSSELNVNALLLGDSALYLCASSVGDTFLSPLHFGNGTRLTVT.

This clonotype has a handful of counts. The genes are TRBV10-1 and TRBJ2-3; D assignment may be TRBD1 or TRBD2 (5 bases each). Germline-derived CDR1 and CDR2 are WNHNN and SYGVQD (reference sequence). The CDR3 has 15 amino acids. V was pared by 0 bases and J by 6 bases, with 13 bases between. CDR3 DNA sequence: TGCGCCAGCAGTGAGTCTATCGGGGCAGGGGATACGCAGTATTTT. Amino acid sequence: CASSESIGAGDTQYF.

The chain joins TRBV4-1 to TRBJ2-2, with D possibly TRBD2 on 6 matching bases. CDR3 length equals 15 residues. V was trimmed by 3 bases and J by 1 base, leaving 9 bases between them. Germline CDR1 MGHRA, CDR2 YSYEKL. CDR3 sequence (DNA): TGCGCCAGCAGCCATGTAGCGGTGAACACCGGGGAGCTGTTTTTT. Translating it yields CASSHVAVNTGELFF.

This rearrangement joins TRBV25-1 to TRBJ2-1; unclear D gene. Trimming took off 6 bases at V and 2 bases at J, with 11 bases between the two ends. Germline V gene data show CDR1 as MGHDK and CDR2 as SYGVNS. The CDR3 has 14 amino acids. CDR3 DNA: TGTGCCAGCAGGGCAGACCTTACCTACAATGAGCAGTTCTTC. It encodes CASRADLTYNEQFF.

This clonotype appeared a few times. The chain joins TRBV3-1 to TRBJ2-7; D might be TRBD2 (6 bases). V dropped 1 base and J dropped 0 bases, with 10 bases sitting between them. This CDR3 spans 15 amino acids. Germline CDR1 reads LGHDT; CDR2 reads YNNKEL (reference sequence). CDR3 loop: CASSQGVAASYEQYF. The CDR3 nucleotides are TGTGCCAGCAGCCAAGGAGTAGCGGCCTCCTACGAGCAGTACTTC.

This clonotype occurred a few times. The chain combines TRBV6-5 with TRBJ2-1; 9 bases match TRBD2. V lost 6 bases and J lost 0; bases outside the gene matches: 3. Germline CDR1 and CDR2: MNHEY and SVGAGI. This CDR3 is built from 15 residues. CDR3 loop: CASRYSGGSYNEQFF. The DNA for the CDR3 is TGTGCCAGCAGATATAGCGGGGGCTCCTACAATGAGCAGTTCTTC.

This clonotype was found a few times. The rearrangement joins TRBV12-3 or TRBV12-4 to TRBJ1-2; possibly TRBD1 for D (5 bases). The CDR3 covers 13 residues. Trimming shortened V by 2 bases and J by 3 bases, and 7 bases separated the two germline ends. The DNA of the CDR3 is TGTGCCAGCAGTTTACGGGGCTACTATGGCTACACCTTC. Encoded protein: CASSLRGYYGYTF.